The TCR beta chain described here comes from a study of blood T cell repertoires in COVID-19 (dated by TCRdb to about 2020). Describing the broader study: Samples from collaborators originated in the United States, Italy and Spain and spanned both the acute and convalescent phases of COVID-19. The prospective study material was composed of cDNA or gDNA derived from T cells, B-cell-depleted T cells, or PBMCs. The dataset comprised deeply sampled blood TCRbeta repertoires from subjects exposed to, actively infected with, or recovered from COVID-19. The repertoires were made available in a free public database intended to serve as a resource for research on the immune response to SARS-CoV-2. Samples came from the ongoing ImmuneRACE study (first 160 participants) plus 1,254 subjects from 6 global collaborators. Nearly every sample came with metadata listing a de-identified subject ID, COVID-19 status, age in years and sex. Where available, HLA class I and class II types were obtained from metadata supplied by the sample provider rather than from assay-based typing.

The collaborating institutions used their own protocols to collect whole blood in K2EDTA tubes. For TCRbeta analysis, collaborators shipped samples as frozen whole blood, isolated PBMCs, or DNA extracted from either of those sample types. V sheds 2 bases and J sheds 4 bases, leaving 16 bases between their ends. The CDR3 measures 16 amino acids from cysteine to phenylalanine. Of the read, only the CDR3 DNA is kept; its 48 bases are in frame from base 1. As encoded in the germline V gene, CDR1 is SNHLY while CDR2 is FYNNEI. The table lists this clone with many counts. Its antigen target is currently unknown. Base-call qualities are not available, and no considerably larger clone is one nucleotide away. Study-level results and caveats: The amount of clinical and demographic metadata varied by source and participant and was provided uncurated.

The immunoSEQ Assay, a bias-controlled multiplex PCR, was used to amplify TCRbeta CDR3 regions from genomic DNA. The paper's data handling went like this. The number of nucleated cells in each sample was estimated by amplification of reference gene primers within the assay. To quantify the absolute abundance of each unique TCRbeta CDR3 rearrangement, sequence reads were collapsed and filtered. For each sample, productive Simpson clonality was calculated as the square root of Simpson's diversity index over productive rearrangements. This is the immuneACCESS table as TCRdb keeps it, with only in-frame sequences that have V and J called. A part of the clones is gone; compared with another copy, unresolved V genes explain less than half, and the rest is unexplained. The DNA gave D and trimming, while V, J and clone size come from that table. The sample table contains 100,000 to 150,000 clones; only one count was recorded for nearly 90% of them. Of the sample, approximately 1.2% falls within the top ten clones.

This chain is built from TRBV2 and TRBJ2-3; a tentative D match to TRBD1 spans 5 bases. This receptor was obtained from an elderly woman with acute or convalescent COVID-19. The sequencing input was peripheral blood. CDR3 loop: CASSEPRTKTADTQYF. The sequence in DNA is TGTGCCAGCAGTGAACCACGCACGAAGACAGCAGATACGCAGTATTTT. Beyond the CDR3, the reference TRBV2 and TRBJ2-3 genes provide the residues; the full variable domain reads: EPEVTQTPSHQVTQMGQEVILRCVPISNHLYFYWYRQILGQKVEFLVSFYNNEISEKSEIFDDQFSVERPDGSNFTLKIRSTKLEDSAMYFCASSEPRTKTADTQYFGPGTRLTVL.